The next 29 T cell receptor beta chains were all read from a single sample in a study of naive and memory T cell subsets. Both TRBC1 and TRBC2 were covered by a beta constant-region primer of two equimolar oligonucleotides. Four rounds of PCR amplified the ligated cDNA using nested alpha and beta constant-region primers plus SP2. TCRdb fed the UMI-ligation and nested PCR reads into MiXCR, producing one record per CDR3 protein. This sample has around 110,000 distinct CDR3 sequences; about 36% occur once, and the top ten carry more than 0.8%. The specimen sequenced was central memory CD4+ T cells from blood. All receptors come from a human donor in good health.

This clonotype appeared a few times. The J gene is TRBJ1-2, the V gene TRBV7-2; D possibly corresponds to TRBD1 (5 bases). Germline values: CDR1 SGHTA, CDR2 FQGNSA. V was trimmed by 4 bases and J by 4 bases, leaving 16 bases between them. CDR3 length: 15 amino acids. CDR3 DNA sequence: TGTGCCAGCAGCTCCTGGGCAGGGAGTTTCTATGGCTACACCTTC. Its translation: CASSSWAGSFYGYTF.

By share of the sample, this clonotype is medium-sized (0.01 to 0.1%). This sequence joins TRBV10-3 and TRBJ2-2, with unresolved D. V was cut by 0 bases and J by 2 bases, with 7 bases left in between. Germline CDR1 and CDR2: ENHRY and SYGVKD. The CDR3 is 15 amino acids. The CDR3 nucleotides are TGTGCCATCAGTGAGTCGGTCAGCAACACCGGGGAGCTGTTTTTT. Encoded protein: CAISESVSNTGELFF.

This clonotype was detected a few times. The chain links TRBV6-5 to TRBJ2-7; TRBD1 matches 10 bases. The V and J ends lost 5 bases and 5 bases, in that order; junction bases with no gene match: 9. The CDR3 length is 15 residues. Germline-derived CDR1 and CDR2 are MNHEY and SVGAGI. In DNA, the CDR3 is TGTGCCAGCAGTCGGACAGGGGGAGGATTTGACGAGCAGTACTTC. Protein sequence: CASSRTGGGFDEQYF.

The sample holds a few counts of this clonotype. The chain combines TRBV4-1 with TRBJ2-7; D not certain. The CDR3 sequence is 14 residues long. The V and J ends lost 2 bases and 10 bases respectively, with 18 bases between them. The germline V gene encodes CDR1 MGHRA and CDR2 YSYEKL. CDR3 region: CASSQKDSLEHQYF. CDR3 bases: TGCGCCAGCAGCCAAAAAGACTCATTGGAACATCAGTACTTC.

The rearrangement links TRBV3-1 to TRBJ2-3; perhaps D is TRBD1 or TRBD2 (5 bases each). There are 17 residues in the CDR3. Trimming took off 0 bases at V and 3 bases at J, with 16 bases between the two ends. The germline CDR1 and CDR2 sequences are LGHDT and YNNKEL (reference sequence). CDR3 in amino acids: CASSQDRGGWRTDTQYF. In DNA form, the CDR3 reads TGTGCCAGCAGCCAAGATCGTGGGGGATGGAGGACAGATACGCAGTATTTT.

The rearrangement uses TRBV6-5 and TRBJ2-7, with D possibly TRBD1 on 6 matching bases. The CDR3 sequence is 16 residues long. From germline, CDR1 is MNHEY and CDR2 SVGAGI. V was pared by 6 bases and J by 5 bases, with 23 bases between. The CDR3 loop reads CASRIWAGAYRNEQYF. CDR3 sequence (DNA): TGTGCCAGCAGGATATGGGCAGGGGCTTATCGTAACGAGCAGTACTTC.

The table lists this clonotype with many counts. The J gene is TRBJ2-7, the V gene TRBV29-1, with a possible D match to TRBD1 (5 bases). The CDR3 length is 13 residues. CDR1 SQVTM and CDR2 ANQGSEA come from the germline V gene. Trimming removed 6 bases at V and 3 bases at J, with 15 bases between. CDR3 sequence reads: CSVARRVDYEQYF. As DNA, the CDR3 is TGCAGCGTAGCCCGCAGGGTTGACTACGAGCAGTACTTC.

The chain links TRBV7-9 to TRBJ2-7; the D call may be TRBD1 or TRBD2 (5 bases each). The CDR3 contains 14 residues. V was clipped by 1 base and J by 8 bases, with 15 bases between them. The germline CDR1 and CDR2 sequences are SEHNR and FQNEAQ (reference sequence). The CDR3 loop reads CASSLGTFEGKQYF. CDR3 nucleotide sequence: TGTGCCAGCAGCTTAGGGACTTTCGAGGGGAAGCAGTACTTC.

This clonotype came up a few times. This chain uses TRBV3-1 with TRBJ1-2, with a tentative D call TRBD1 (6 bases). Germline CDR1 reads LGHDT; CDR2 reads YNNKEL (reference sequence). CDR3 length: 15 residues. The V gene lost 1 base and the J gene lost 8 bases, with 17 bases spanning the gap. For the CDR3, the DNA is TGTGCCAGCAGCCAAGGACAGGCCACGTTTCGAGGCTACACCTTC. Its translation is CASSQGQATFRGYTF.

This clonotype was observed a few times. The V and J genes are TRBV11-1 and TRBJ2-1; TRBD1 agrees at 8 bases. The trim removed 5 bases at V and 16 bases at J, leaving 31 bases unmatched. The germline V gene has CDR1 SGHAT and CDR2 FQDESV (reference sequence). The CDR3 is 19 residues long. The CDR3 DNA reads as TGTGCCAGCAGCGGAAGCCTGGACAGGGCGGCTGAGGGGGGAAAGTCGCTCTTCTTC. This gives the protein CASSGSLDRAAEGGKSLFF.

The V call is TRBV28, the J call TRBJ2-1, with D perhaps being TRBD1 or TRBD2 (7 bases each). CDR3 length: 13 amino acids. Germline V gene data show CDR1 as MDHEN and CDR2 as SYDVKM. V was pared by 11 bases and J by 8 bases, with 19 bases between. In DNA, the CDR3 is TGTGCCGGGGGAGGGGGCGCAAGGGATGAGCAGTTCTTC. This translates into CAGGGGARDEQFF.

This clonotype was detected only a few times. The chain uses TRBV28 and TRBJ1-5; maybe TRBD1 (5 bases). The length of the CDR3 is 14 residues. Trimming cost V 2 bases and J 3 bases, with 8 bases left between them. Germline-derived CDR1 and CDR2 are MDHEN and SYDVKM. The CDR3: CASSLDSLNQPQHF. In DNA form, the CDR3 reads TGTGCCAGCAGTTTAGACAGCCTCAATCAGCCCCAGCATTTT.

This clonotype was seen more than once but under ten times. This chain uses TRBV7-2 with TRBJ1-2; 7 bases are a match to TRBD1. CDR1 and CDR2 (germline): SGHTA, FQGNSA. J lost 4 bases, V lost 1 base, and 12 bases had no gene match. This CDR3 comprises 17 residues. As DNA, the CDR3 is TGTGCCAGCAGCTTAGATCCCCCTGGGACAGCCCGCTATGGCTACACCTTC. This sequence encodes CASSLDPPGTARYGYTF.

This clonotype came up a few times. In DNA form, the CDR3 reads TGTGCCAGCAGCTCCGGACGTTCGGAGACCCAGTACTTC. This translates into CASSSGRSETQYF. V is TRBV5-4 and J is TRBJ2-5; D is unresolved. Per the germline V gene, CDR1 is SGHNT and CDR2 is YYREEE (reference sequence). Trimming removed 3 bases at V and 5 bases at J, with 11 bases between. The CDR3 sequence is 13 residues long.

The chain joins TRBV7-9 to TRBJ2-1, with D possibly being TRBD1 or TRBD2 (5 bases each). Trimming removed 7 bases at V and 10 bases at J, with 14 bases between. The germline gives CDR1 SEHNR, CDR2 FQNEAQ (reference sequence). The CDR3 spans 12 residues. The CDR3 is CASTPGAREQFF. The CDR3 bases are TGTGCCAGCACACCCGGGGCGCGGGAGCAGTTCTTC.

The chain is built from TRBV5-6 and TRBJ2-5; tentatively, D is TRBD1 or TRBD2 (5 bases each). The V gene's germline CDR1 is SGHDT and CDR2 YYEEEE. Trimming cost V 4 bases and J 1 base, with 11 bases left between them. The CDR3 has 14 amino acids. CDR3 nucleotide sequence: TGTGCCAGCAGCAGACGGGGCCCCCAAGAGACCCAGTACTTC. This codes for CASSRRGPQETQYF.

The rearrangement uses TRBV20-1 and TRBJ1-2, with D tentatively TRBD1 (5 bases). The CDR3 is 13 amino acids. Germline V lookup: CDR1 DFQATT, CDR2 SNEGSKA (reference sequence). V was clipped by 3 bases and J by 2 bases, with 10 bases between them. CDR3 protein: CSARGTSNYGYTF. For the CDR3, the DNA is TGCAGTGCTAGGGGGACGTCGAACTATGGCTACACCTTC.

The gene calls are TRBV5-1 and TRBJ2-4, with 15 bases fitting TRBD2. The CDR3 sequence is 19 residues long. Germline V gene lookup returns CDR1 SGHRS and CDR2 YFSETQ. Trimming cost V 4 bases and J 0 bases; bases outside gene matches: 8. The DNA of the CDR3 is TGCGCCAGCAGCCCGGCCGGGACTAGCGGGGGGCTAGCCAAAAACATTCAGTACTTC. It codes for CASSPAGTSGGLAKNIQYF.

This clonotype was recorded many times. CDR3: CSARRGDEQYF. For the CDR3, the DNA is TGCAGCGCGCGCAGGGGGGACGAGCAGTACTTC. The rearrangement links TRBV29-1 to TRBJ2-7; D is perhaps TRBD1 (7 bases). The germline V and J ends were trimmed by 7 bases and 5 bases, with 12 bases remaining between them. Germline CDR1 is SQVTM and CDR2 is ANQGSEA. The CDR3 extends over 11 amino acids.

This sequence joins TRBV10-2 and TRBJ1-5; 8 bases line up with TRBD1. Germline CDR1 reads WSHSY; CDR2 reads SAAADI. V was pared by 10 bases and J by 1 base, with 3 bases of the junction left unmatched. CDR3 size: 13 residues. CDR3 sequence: CATQGASNQPQHF. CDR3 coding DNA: TGCGCCACCCAGGGGGCGAGCAATCAGCCCCAGCATTTT.

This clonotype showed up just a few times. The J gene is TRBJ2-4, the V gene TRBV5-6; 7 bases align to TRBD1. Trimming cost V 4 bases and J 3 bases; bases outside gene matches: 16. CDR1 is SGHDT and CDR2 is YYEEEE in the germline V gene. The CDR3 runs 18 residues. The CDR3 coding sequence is TGTGCCAGCAGCCAGGCCGGGACAGTGGCCCTTAGCAAAAACATTCAGTACTTC. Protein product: CASSQAGTVALSKNIQYF.

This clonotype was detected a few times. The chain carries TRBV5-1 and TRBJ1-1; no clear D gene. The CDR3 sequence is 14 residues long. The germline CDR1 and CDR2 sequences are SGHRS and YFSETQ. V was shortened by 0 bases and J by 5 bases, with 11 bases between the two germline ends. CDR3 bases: TGCGCCAGCAGCTTGGTTATCGGGGTGACTGAAGCTTTCTTT. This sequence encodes CASSLVIGVTEAFF.

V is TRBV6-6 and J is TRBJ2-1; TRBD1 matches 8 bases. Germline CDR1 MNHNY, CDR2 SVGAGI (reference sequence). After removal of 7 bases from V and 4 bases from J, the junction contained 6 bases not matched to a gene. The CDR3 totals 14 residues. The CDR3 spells CASNDRTGYNEQFF. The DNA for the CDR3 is TGTGCCAGCAACGATCGGACAGGGTACAATGAGCAGTTCTTC.

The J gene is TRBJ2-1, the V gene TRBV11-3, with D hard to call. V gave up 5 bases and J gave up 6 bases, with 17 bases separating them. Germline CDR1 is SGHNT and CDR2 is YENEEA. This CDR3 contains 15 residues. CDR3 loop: CASSVGGPVFNEQFF. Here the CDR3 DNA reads TGTGCCAGCAGCGTAGGCGGACCCGTTTTCAATGAGCAGTTCTTC.

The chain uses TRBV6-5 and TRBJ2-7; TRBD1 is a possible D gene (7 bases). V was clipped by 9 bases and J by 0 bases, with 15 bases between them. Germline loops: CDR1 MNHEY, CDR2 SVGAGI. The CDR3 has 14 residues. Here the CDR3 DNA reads TGTGCCAGGCTCGGAGGGGACAGCTCCTACGAGCAGTACTTC. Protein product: CARLGGDSSYEQYF.

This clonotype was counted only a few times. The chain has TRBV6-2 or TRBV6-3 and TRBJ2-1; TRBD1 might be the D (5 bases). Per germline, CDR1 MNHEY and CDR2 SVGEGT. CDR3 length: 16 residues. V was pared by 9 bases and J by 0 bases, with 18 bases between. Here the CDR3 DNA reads TGTGCCAGTAGGCCCCAGGGTCGAGCCTCCTACAATGAGCAGTTCTTC. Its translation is CASRPQGRASYNEQFF.

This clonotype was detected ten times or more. The CDR3 DNA is TGTGCCAGCAGCTTAAGAGTGGGTCAGCCCCAGCATTTT. Encoded protein: CASSLRVGQPQHF. This chain connects TRBV7-2 to TRBJ1-5; no clear D gene. Per the germline V gene, CDR1 is SGHTA and CDR2 is FQGNSA. CDR3 length: 13 amino acids. V lost 2 bases and J 6 bases, leaving 8 bases between the germline ends.

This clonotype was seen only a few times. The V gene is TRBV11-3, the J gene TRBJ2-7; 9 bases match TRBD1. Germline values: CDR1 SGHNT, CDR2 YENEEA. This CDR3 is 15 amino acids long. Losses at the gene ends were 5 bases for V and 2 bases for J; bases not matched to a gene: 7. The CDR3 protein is CASSIGQGRTYEQYF. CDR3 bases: TGTGCCAGCAGCATAGGACAGGGGAGGACCTACGAGCAGTACTTC.

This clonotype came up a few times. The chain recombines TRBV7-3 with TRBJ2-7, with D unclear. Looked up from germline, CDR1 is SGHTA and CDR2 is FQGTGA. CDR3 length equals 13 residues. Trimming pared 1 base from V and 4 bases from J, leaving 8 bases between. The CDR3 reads CASSLNVRYEQYF. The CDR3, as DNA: TGTGCCAGCAGCTTAAACGTAAGATACGAGCAGTACTTC.